This TCR beta chain was sequenced for a study of T cell changes during pregnancy in multiple sclerosis. Only in-frame clones appear in the TCRdb table, and some are missing; sequencing was by immunoSEQ multiplex PCR. This table holds about 48,000 clones, 88% found once. The CDR3 covers 17 residues. CDR1 and CDR2 (germline): LNHDA, SQIVND (reference sequence). V gave up 5 bases and J gave up 1 base; unmatched junction bases: 6. V usage is TRBV19 and J usage is TRBJ1-5, with TRBD1 identical over 12 bases. The TCR comes from a female donor with multiple sclerosis, enrolled in a pregnancy study. Here the sequenced sample was CD4+ T cells from peripheral blood mononuclear cells, taken in the second trimester of pregnancy. CDR3 protein: CASSSGQGARSNQPQHF. For the CDR3, the DNA is TGTGCCAGTAGTTCGGGACAGGGGGCGAGAAGCAATCAGCCCCAGCATTTT.